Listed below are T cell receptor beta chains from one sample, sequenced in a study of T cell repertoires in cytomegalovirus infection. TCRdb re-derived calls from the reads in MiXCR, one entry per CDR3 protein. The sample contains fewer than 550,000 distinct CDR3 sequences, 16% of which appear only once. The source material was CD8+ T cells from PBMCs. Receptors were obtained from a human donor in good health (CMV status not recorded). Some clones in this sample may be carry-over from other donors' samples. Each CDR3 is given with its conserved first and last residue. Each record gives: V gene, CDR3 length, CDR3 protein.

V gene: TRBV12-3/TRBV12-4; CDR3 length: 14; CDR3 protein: CASSLNRVRDGYTF
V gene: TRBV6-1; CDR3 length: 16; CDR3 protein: CASSEGQGYWNTEAFF
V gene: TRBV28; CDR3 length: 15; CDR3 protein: CASREPDRVDYGYTF
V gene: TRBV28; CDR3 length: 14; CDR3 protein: CASSPFEGGYGYTF
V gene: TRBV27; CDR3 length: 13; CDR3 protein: CASSRQGIYEQYF
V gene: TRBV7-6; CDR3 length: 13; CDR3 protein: CASSLKHRREQYF
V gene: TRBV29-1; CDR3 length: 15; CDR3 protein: CSVEGGDRDTDTQYF
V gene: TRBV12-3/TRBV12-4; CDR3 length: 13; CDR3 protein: CASSFIPNTEAFF
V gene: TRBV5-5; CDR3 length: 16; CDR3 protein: CASSGGQGVEAYEQYF
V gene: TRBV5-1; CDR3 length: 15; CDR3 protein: CASSLRTLDSYEQYF
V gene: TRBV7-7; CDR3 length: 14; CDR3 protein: CARSGGAASDTQYF
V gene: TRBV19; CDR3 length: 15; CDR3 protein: CASSIKRAGNQPQHF
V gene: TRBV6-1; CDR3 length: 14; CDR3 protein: CASSGGGLNSPLHF
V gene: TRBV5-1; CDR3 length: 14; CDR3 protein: CASSLDGGNTEAFF
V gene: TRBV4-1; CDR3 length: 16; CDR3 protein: CASSRGTGDSYNEQFF
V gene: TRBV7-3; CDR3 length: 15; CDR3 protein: CASSLQGRPGDTQYF
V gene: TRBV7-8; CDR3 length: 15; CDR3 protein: CASSSNRDRGREQYF
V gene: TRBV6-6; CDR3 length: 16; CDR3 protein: CASSGWKSISGNTIYF
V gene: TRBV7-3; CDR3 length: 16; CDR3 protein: CASSLGWTGDTGELFF
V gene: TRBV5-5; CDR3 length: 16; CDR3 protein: CASSFPTGSNTGELFF
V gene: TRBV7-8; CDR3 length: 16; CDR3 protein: CASSLPPGGRGETQYF
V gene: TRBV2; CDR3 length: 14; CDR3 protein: CASSADRTGNTIYF
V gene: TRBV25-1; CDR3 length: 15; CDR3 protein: CASSEFGVAEETQYF
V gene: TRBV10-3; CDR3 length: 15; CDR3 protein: CAISLDRASGNTIYF
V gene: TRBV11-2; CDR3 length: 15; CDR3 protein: CASSLEGVAVNEQFF
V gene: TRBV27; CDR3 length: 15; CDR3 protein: CASSTWTSGSNEQFF
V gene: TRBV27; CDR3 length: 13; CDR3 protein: CASSVRTGDEQFF
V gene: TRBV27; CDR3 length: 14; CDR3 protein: CASSLSRGSDEAFF
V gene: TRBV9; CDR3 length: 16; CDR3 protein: CASSHPMTSSGNTIYF
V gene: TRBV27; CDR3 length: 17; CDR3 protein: CASSSGLAGPHTYEQYF
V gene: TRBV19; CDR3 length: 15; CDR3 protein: CASNPGLADNNEQFF
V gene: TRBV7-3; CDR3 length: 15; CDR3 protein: CASSSPGTGDYTQYF
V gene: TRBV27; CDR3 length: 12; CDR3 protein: CASSGAVDTQYF
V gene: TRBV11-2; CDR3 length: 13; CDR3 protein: CASRSGSTDTQYF
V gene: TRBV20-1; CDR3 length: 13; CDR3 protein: CSAWDRLTDTQYF
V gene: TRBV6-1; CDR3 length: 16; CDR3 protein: CASSSPGRVGRGEAFF
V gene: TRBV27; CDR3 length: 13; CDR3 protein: CASGIDRVSGYTF
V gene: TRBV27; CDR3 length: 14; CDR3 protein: CASTPSTGAGAQYF
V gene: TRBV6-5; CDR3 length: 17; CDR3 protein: CASSYSSGPSGVGELFF
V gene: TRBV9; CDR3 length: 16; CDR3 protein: CASSVGGTSGRNEQFF
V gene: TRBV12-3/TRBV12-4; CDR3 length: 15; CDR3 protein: CASSGGTSGSNEQFF
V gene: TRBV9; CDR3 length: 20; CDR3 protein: CASSLTKKRGGEYAPDTQYF
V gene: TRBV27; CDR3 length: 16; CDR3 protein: CASSPSAGGPPNEQFF
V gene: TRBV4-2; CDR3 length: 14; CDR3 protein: CASSPGLGKNIQYF
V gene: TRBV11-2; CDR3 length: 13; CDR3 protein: CASRLNPREPLHF
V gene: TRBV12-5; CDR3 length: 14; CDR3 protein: CASGWTGVNTEAFF
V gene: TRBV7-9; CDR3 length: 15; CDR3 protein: CASTPVGPTANEQFF
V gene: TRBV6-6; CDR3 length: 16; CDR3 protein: CASSDTYTPINYGYTF
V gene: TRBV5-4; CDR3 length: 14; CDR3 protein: CASSLETGTDEQYF
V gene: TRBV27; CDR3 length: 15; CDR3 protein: CASSFLGTGGYEQYF
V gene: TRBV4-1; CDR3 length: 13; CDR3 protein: CASSQENGNEQYF
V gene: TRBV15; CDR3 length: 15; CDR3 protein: CATSTKRRSYNEQFF
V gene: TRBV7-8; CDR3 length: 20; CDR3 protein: CASSSTAGTSGRRGSYEQYF
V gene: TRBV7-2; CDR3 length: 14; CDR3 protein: CATEAGGFADTQYF